This TCR beta chain was observed in a study of beta chain features in type 1 diabetes. The study, taken as a whole, reports: Whatever favoring of shorter templates PCR might show would apply equally to patients and controls.

This CDR3 contains 13 residues. The junction had 6 bases not matched to a gene; V was cut back by 6 bases and J by 7 bases. The germline CDR1 and CDR2 sequences are SGHNT and YYREEE (reference sequence). This clone occurred a few times. The antigen is unknown. Sequenced material consisted of expressed TCRB transcripts (all of the isolated RNA was reverse transcribed). Using immunoSEQ multiplex PCR, the repertoire was profiled, and TCRdb retains in-frame clones only, with some absent. Here the sample spans about 230,000 clones, over 7.5% being singletons. J is TRBJ2-1 and V is TRBV5-4; 8 bases are shared with TRBD2. The receptor was isolated from a young woman in good health. The sequenced sample consisted of naive CD4+ T cells from blood. CDR3 DNA: TGTGCCAGCACACCGACTAGCGCGAATGAGCAGTTCTTC. Encoded protein: CASTPTSANEQFF.